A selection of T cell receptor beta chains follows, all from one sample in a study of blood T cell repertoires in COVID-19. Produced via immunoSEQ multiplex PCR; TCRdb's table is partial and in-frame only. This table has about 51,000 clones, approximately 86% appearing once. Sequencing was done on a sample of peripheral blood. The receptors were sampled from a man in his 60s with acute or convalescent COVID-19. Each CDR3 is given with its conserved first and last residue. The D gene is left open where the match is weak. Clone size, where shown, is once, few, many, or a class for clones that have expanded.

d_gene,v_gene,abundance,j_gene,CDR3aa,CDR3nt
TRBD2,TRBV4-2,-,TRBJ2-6,CASSPGTSGGFLSGANVLTF,TGTGCCAGCAGCCCCGGGACTAGCGGGGGTTTTCTCTCTGGGGCCAACGTCCTGACTTTC
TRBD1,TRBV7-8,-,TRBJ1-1,CASSFRSGGTEAFF,TGTGCCAGCAGCTTTCGGTCAGGGGGCACTGAAGCTTTCTTT
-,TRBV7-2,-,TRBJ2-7,CASSLEGRGAYEQYF,TGTGCCAGCAGCTTAGAAGGGCGGGGAGCCTACGAGCAGTACTTC
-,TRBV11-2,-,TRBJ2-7,CASSFYRGTTLYEQYF,TGTGCCAGCAGCTTTTATCGTGGGACAACTCTCTACGAGCAGTACTTC
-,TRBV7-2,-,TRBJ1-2,CASSSPSGLGYGYTF,TGTGCCAGCAGCTCCCCCTCTGGGCTCGGCTATGGCTACACCTTC
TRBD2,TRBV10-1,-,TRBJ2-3,CASTLNPGTSRTDTQYF,TGCGCCAGCACCCTAAACCCTGGGACTAGCCGAACAGATACGCAGTATTTT
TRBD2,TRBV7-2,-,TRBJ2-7,CASSPGSGSLIYEQYF,TGTGCCAGCAGCCCCGGGAGCGGGAGCTTAATTTACGAGCAGTACTTC
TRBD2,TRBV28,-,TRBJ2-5,CASRNLAAQETQYF,TGTGCCAGCAGGAATCTAGCGGCTCAAGAGACCCAGTACTTC
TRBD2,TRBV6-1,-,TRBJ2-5,CASSESGGAAETQYF,TGTGCCAGCAGTGAATCCGGGGGGGCCGCCGAGACCCAGTACTTC
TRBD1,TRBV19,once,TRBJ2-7,CASSTDRAGEQYF,TGTGCCAGTAGCACGGACAGGGCTGGAGAGCAGTACTTC
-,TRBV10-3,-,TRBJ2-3,CAISGQVNSPTDTQYF,TGTGCCATCAGTGGACAGGTGAACTCACCCACAGATACGCAGTATTTT
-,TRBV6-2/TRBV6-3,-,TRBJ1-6,CASSYEAGSISPLHF,TGTGCCAGCAGTTACGAGGCGGGATCCATTTCACCCCTCCACTTT
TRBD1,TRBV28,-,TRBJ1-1,CASSLGTATLGAFF,TGTGCCAGCAGCCTTGGGACAGCTACACTGGGGGCTTTCTTT
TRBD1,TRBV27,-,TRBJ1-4,CASSLKPGQGLYSGEKLFF,TGTGCCAGCAGTCTGAAACCGGGACAGGGGCTTTACTCTGGGGAAAAACTGTTTTTT
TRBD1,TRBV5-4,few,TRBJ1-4,CASSRNRGQEKLFF,TGTGCCAGCAGCCGAAACAGGGGGCAGGAAAAACTGTTTTTT
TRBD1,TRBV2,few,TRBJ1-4,CASKTGGATNEKLFF,TGTGCCAGCAAGACAGGGGGAGCAACTAATGAAAAACTGTTTTTT
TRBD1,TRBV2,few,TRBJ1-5,CASSARTGGNQPQHF,TGTGCCAGCAGTGCCCGTACAGGGGGCAATCAGCCCCAGCATTTT
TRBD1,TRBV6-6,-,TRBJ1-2,CASSRTGRLGGYTF,TGTGCCAGCAGCCGGACAGGGAGGTTGGGTGGCTACACCTTC
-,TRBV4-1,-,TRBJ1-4,CASSQAQGNEKLFF,TGCGCCAGCAGCCAAGCACAGGGCAATGAAAAACTGTTTTTT
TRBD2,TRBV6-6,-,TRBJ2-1,CASSYSRLAGDEQFF,TGTGCCAGCAGTTACTCGAGACTAGCGGGGGATGAGCAGTTCTTC
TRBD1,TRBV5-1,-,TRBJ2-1,CASSLTYRDRPNEQFF,TGCGCCAGCAGCCTGACTTACCGGGACAGGCCCAATGAGCAGTTCTTC
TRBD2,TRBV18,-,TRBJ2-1,CASSPGLAGVNNEQFF,TGTGCCAGCTCACCTGGACTAGCGGGAGTTAACAATGAGCAGTTCTTC
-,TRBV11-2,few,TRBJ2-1,CASSLGLQGNEQFF,TGTGCCAGCTCATTGGGACTCCAAGGGAATGAGCAGTTCTTC
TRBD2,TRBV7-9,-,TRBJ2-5,CASSFPGLAGVRETQYF,TGTGCCAGCAGCTTTCCGGGACTAGCGGGAGTAAGGGAGACCCAGTACTTC
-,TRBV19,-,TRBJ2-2,CASSITGNTGELFF,TGTGCCAGTAGTATAACAGGGAACACCGGGGAGCTGTTTTTT